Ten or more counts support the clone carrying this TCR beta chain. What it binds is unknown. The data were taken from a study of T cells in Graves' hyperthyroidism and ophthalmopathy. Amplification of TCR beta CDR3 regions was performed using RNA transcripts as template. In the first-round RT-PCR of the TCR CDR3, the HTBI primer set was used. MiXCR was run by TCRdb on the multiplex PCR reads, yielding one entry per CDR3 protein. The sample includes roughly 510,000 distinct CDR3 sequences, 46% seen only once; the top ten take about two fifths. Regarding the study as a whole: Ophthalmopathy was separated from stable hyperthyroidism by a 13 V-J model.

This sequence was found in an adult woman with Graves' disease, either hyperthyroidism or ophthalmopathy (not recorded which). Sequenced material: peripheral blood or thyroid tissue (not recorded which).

As DNA, the CDR3 is TGTGCCAGCAGCCCTTCAGCGAACAGGGGGCGAGGCTACACCTTC. It yields the protein CASSPSANRGRGYTF. The genes are TRBV7-2 and TRBJ1-2, with 9 nucleotides matching TRBD1. Germline values: CDR1 SGHTA, CDR2 FQGNSA. After removal of 5 bases from V and 8 bases from J, the junction contained 12 bases not matched to a gene. CDR3 length equals 15 residues.